The clone carrying this T cell receptor (beta chain) was seen repeatedly, ten times or more. Each cDNA molecule in the library carried unique molecular identifiers. A single record per CDR3 protein comes from TCRdb applying MiXCR to the RACE reads. The sample has roughly 100,000 distinct CDR3 sequences; about 8.6% are singletons. This entry comes from a study of human T cells and chemical hapten exposure. On the study more broadly: TCR yield per sample varied, mainly due to pooled library volumes.

Time point specified: healthy volunteer bleed at 2 weeks. The starting material, unfractionated whole blood, was used for total RNA extraction. This CDR3 contains 15 residues. With 8 bases clipped from V and 0 bases from J, the junction kept 10 bases outside the gene matches. CDR1 and CDR2 (germline): MDHEN, SYDVKM. The specimen was whole blood. The sequence derives from a female donor in good health. Some clones in this sample may be carry-over from other donors' samples. The V call is TRBV28, the J call TRBJ2-7; the match to TRBD2 covers 7 bases. CDR3 protein: CASGALAASSYEQYF. The CDR3 coding sequence is TGTGCCAGCGGAGCTCTAGCGGCCAGCTCCTACGAGCAGTACTTC.